One sample yielded the 4 T cell receptor beta chains listed below, sequenced in a study of T cell clones after liver transplantation. The assay was immunoSEQ multiplex PCR, and TCRdb's table has in-frame clones only and misses some. The sample contains about 5,800 clones, 30% to 35% of which appear only once. Their cognate antigens are unknown. Alloreactive TCRbeta sequences came from sequencing proliferating CFSE-low cells in the MLR. Sequencing input: CD4+ T cells from cultured PBMCs. The receptor source for this set is a human patient who received a liver transplant. The T cells may partly be graft donor cells.

The CDR3 sequence: CAWRAANYGYTF. CDR3 DNA sequence: TGTGCCTGGAGGGCGGCAAACTATGGCTACACCTTC. The chain joins TRBV30 to TRBJ1-2; D remains unclear. This CDR3 is 12 amino acids long. Germline loops: CDR1 GTSNPN, CDR2 SVGIG (reference sequence). V lost 3 bases to trimming and J lost 2 bases, with 7 bases between them.

There are a few counts of this clone. A junction end diverges from the germline sequence, so it may reflect a read error. The V gene is TRBV6-4, the J gene TRBJ1-2; possible D gene TRBD1, 6 bases. The CDR3 contains 14 residues. From germline, CDR1 is MRHNA and CDR2 SNTAGT. CDR3 protein: CASSYSTRGYGYTF. The CDR3 bases are TGTGCCAGCAGTTACTCGACCAGGGGCTATGGCTACACCTTC.

This clone has only a few counts. The rearrangement joins TRBV7-2 to TRBJ2-5, with TRBD1 matching 9 bases. From germline, CDR1 is SGHTA and CDR2 FQGNSA. This CDR3 is 17 amino acids long. V lost 5 bases and J lost 3; bases outside the gene matches: 13. This CDR3 reads CASSRDRDRVWEETQYF. DNA for the CDR3: TGTGCCAGCAGCAGGGACCGGGACAGGGTCTGGGAAGAGACCCAGTACTTC.

The rearrangement joins TRBV2 to TRBJ1-4, with 7 bases fitting TRBD1. The CDR3 consists of 16 residues. CDR1 and CDR2 (germline): SNHLY, FYNNEI. The V gene end was trimmed by 1 base and the J gene end by 7 bases; junction bases not matched to a gene: 9. The CDR3 DNA follows: TGTGCCAGCAGTGAAGAATCCCAACAGGGGTCTGAAAAACTGTTTTTT. As protein: CASSEESQQGSEKLFF.